A selection of T cell receptor beta chains follows, all from one sample in a study of tumor and adjacent non-tumor tissue in lung cancer. One entry per CDR3 protein, called by TCRdb with MiXCR from the multiplex PCR reads. This sample yields 90,000 to 110,000 distinct CDR3 sequences, of which roughly two thirds are seen a single time; 15% to 20% belongs to the top ten. The specimen was distant non-tumor lung tissue. These receptors all come from a man in his fifties or sixties with non-small cell lung cancer. CDR3s include the opening cysteine and the closing phenylalanine or tryptophan. A D gene is named only where the DNA matches it firmly. Rows may omit the clone size; those that give it use once, few, many or a size class.

CASSRGGVENIQYF | TGTGCCAGCAGCAGAGGGGGCGTTGAGAACATTCAGTACTTC | - | TRBJ2-4 | TRBV7-3 | TRBD1 | 14
CAISVGLVNSYKQYF | TGTGCCATCAGCGTGGGACTGGTAAACTCCTACAAGCAGTACTTC | once | TRBJ2-7 | TRBV10-3 | - | 15
CASGSIGGAQYF | TGTGCCAGCGGCTCAATAGGGGGTGCGCAGTATTTT | once | TRBJ2-3 | TRBV7-9 | - | 12
CASSYSTGDQPQHF | TGTGCCAGCAGTTACTCGACGGGGGATCAGCCCCAGCATTTT | many | TRBJ1-5 | TRBV6-6 | - | 14
CASSLDRRAVTQYF | TGTGCCAGCAGCTTGGATCGCAGGGCAGTGACGCAGTACTTC | - | TRBJ2-5 | TRBV5-6 | - | 14
CASSPGGVIDTRELFF | TGTGCCAGCAGCCCCGGAGGAGTGATCGACACCAGGGAGCTGTTTTTT | - | TRBJ2-2 | TRBV5-4 | - | 16
CASSFAVTSTGANVLTF | TGTGCCAGCAGCTTCGCTGTGACAAGCACTGGGGCCAACGTCCTGACTTTC | - | TRBJ2-6 | TRBV7-9 | - | 17
CASRLGGATYNEQFF | TGTGCCAGCAGGCTAGGGGGTGCGACCTACAATGAGCAGTTCTTC | - | TRBJ2-1 | TRBV2 | - | 15
CSVPRASAGETQYF | TGCAGCGTCCCCCGGGCTAGCGCGGGAGAGACCCAGTACTTC | many | TRBJ2-5 | TRBV29-1 | - | 14
CSVEKPRGRADTQCF | TGCAGCGTTGAAAAGCCGAGAGGGAGGGCAGATACGCAGTGTTTT | - | TRBJ2-3 | TRBV29-1 | TRBD2 | 15
CASSQQGSGVNALTF | TGTGCCAGCAGCCAACAGGGTTCTGGGGTCAACGCCCTAACTTTC | - | TRBJ2-6 | TRBV11-3 | - | 15
CASSSDRNGYTF | TGTGCAAGCAGTTCGGACCGAAATGGCTACACCTTC | - | TRBJ1-2 | TRBV6-2/TRBV6-3 | - | 12
CASHGPRRPPTDTQYF | TGTGCTAGCCACGGTCCACGGAGGCCCCCCACAGATACGCAGTATTTT | - | TRBJ2-3 | TRBV12-3/TRBV12-4 | - | 16
CASSRQDTEAFF | TGTGCCAGCAGCCGCCAAGACACTGAAGCTTTCTTT | many | TRBJ1-1 | TRBV6-6 | - | 12
CASSQRLGVDGYNELFF | TGTGCCAGCAGTCAAAGGCTCGGGGTAGATGGCTACAATGAGCTGTTCTTC | - | TRBJ2-1 | TRBV4-2 | - | 17
CADSPRTGGDEKLFF | TGTGCCGACAGCCCCAGGACAGGGGGCGATGAAAAACTGTTTTTT | - | TRBJ1-4 | TRBV5-4 | TRBD1 | 15
CASSWGQCQAFF | TGTGCCAGCAGTTGGGGACAGTGTCAAGCTTTCTTT | - | TRBJ1-1 | TRBV28 | TRBD1 | 12
CATSDSARGDTQYF | TGTGCCACCAGTGATTCGGCCCGAGGTGATACGCAGTATTTT | many | TRBJ2-3 | TRBV24-1 | - | 14
CSVGPGGTSYNEQFF | TGCAGCGTTGGACCGGGGGGGACCTCCTACAATGAGCAGTTCTTC | many | TRBJ2-1 | TRBV29-1 | TRBD2 | 15
CASRSQVLVTQYF | TGTGCCAGCAGATCGCAGGTTTTGGTCACGCAGTATTTT | few | TRBJ2-3 | TRBV28 | - | 13
CASSDDRAGANVLTF | TGTGCCAGCAGCGACGACAGGGCTGGGGCCAACGTCCTGACTTTC | few | TRBJ2-6 | TRBV7-6 | TRBD1 | 15
CASSLGRGTGTSTDTQYF | TGTGCCAGCAGCTTAGGACGGGGGACAGGAACTAGCACAGATACGCAGTATTTT | - | TRBJ2-3 | TRBV5-6 | TRBD1 | 18
CASRHGTNTGELFF | TGTGCCAGCAGACACGGGACCAACACCGGGGAGCTGTTTTTT | many | TRBJ2-2 | TRBV6-5 | - | 14
CASSQDFWDSFKEQFF | TGTGCCAGCAGCCAAGATTTCTGGGACAGTTTCAAAGAGCAGTTCTTC | - | TRBJ2-1 | TRBV4-2 | TRBD1 | 16
CTSTRASGGSDTQYF | TGTACCAGTACCCGGGCGAGCGGGGGGTCAGATACGCAGTATTTT | - | TRBJ2-3 | TRBV12-3/TRBV12-4 | TRBD2 | 15
CASTRSQNTGASF | TGTGCTAGCACCCGGTCCCAAAACACTGGAGCTTCCTTT | - | TRBJ1-1 | TRBV11-1 | - | 13
CASSPARGLGTEAFF | TGTGCCAGCAGCCCAGCCAGGGGGCTCGGCACTGAAGCTTTCTTT | many | TRBJ1-1 | TRBV28 | TRBD1 | 15
CASRLAGRLGEQFF | TGTGCCAGCAGACTGGCGGGGAGGCTGGGTGAGCAGTTCTTC | once | TRBJ2-1 | TRBV12-3/TRBV12-4 | - | 14
CASSQARSYEQYF | TGCGCCAGCAGCCAGGCCAGGAGCTACGAGCAGTACTTC | many | TRBJ2-7 | TRBV4-1 | - | 13
CTSSYSGSGGAGEQYF | TGTACTAGCAGTTACTCAGGTAGCGGGGGGGCTGGAGAGCAGTACTTC | - | TRBJ2-7 | TRBV6-6 | TRBD2 | 16
CSLLSGRANEAKNIQYF | TGCAGCCTGCTCAGCGGGAGGGCCAACGAGGCCAAAAACATTCAGTACTTC | - | TRBJ2-4 | TRBV20-1 | TRBD2 | 17
CASVDSGANVLTF | TGTGCCAGCGTGGACTCTGGGGCCAACGTCCTGACTTTC | many | TRBJ2-6 | TRBV7-9 | - | 13
CSVRTGFSNEKLFF | TGCAGCGTTCGAACAGGGTTCTCTAATGAAAAACTGTTTTTT | many | TRBJ1-4 | TRBV29-1 | - | 14
CASSQEWEGSALIHEQYF | TGCGCCAGCAGCCAAGAGTGGGAGGGTTCCGCCCTAATCCACGAGCAGTACTTC | - | TRBJ2-7 | TRBV4-3 | TRBD2 | 18
CSVSGQGIRAFF | TGCAGCGTTTCGGGACAGGGGATTAGAGCTTTCTTT | - | TRBJ1-1 | TRBV29-1 | TRBD1 | 12
CASSQSGNSCNEQFF | TGTGCCAGCAGTCAAAGCGGGAATTCCTGCAATGAGCAGTTCTTC | - | TRBJ2-1 | TRBV6-2/TRBV6-3 | TRBD2 | 15
CASSSVTSGKGEQFF | TGCGCCAGCAGCTCCGTGACTAGCGGGAAAGGTGAGCAGTTCTTC | - | TRBJ2-1 | TRBV5-4 | TRBD2 | 15
CSVGASSGDYDEQFF | TGCAGCGTTGGTGCATCTAGCGGGGATTACGATGAGCAGTTCTTC | - | TRBJ2-1 | TRBV29-1 | TRBD2 | 15
CASISGLAEATNTGELFF | TGTGCCAGCATCTCGGGACTAGCGGAAGCGACGAACACGGGGGAGCTGTTTTTT | - | TRBJ2-2 | TRBV11-2 | TRBD2 | 18
CASSYSFGELIGELYF | TGTGCCAGCAGTTACTCTTTCGGGGAGCTTATCGGGGAGCTGTATTTT | once | TRBJ2-2 | TRBV6-5 | - | 16
CASRMQRNYNEQFF | TGTGCCAGCAGAATGCAGAGAAACTACAATGAGCAGTTCTTC | - | TRBJ2-1 | TRBV6-1 | - | 14
CASSTPGQGNTIYF | TGTGCCAGCAGTACACCGGGACAGGGAAACACCATATATTTT | many | TRBJ1-3 | TRBV12-3/TRBV12-4 | TRBD1 | 14
CASSLEIGGQGNNQPQHF | TGTGCCAGCAGCTTGGAGATCGGTGGACAGGGCAACAATCAGCCCCAGCATTTT | many | TRBJ1-5 | TRBV5-5 | TRBD1 | 18